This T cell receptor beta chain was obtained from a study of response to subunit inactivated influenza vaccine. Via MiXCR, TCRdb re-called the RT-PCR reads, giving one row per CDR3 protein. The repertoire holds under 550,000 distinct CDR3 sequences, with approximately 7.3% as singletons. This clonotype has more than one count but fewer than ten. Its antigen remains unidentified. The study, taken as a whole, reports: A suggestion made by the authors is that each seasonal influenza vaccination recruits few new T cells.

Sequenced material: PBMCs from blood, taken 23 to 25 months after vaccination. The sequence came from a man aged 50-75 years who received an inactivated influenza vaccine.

This CDR3 is CASSLREGVNQPQHF. The CDR3 DNA follows: TGTGCCAGCAGTTTAAGGGAGGGGGTAAATCAGCCCCAGCATTTT. The chain carries TRBV27 and TRBJ1-5; tentative D call: TRBD1 (6 bases). Deletions cut 2 bases from V and 4 bases from J, with 12 bases between. The CDR3 extends over 15 amino acids. Germline V gene lookup returns CDR1 MNHEY and CDR2 SMNVEV (reference sequence).